A selection of T cell receptor beta chains follows, all from one sample in a study of CD8+CD57+ T cells in acquired aplastic anemia. TCRdb analysed the reads with MiXCR anew, one entry per CDR3 protein. Of some 190,000 distinct CDR3 sequences listed, approximately 52% are singletons. The sequenced sample was sorted CD4+, CD8+, or CD8+CD57+ T cells (not recorded which) from PBMCs. The receptors come from a human donor in good health, serving as a control. Both conserved end residues are part of each CDR3.

>TRBJ1-1|TRBV6-5
CAVRSQMNTEAFF
>TRBJ2-1|TRBV4-3
CASSPGLEYNEQFF
>TRBJ1-1|TRBV29-1
CSVYAGAENTEAFF
>TRBJ2-7|TRBV7-8
CASSSPQGLPYEQYF
>TRBJ2-1|TRBV10-3
CAAATTTLNEQFF
>TRBJ1-2|TRBV5-4
CASSLRLQGESGYTF
>TRBJ2-2|TRBV12-3/TRBV12-4
CASSVAAVGELFF
>TRBJ1-1|TRBV7-2
CASSLRQARGTEAFF
>TRBJ2-7|TRBV7-8
CASSREVDMSFEQYF
>TRBJ1-4|TRBV19
CASRSAGQGGEKLFF
>TRBJ2-3|TRBV4-3
CASGQDPGSKGDTQYF
>TRBJ2-5|TRBV3-1
CASSPHLVETQYF
>TRBJ1-3|TRBV6-2/TRBV6-3
CASRQGAGNTIYF
>TRBJ1-2|TRBV5-6
CASSPAPDRPEPYGYTF
>TRBJ2-2|TRBV24-1
CATSDMAGELFF
>TRBJ2-5|TRBV20-1
CSARVGTSVQETQYF
>TRBJ1-1|TRBV12-3/TRBV12-4
CASSSDTENTEAFF
>TRBJ2-1|TRBV24-1
CATLGPYNEQFF
>TRBJ2-4|TRBV5-1
CASSEGQGGTIQYF
>TRBJ2-1|TRBV29-1
CSAEGGGKYNEQFF
>TRBJ2-3|TRBV7-8
CASSLPGRGADTQYF
>TRBJ1-2|TRBV20-1
CSARPGFDGYTF
>TRBJ2-5|TRBV5-1
CASSSWYWTGGGETQYF
>TRBJ1-1|TRBV9
CASSVEADRENTEAFF
>TRBJ2-5|TRBV7-8
CASSSWTGDYETQYF